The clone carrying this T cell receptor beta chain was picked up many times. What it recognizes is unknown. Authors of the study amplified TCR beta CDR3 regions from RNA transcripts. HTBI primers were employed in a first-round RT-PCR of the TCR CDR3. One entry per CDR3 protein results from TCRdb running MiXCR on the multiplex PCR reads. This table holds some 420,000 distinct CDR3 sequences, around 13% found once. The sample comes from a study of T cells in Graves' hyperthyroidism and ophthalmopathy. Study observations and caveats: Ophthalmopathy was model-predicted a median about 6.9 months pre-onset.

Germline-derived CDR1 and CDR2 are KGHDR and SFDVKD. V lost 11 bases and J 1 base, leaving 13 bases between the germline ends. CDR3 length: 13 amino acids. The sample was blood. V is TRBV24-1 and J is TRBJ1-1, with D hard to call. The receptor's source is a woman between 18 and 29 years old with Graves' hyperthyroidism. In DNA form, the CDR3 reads TGTGCCAGGGTGGGGTATTCGAACACTGAAGCTTTCTTT. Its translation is CARVGYSNTEAFF.